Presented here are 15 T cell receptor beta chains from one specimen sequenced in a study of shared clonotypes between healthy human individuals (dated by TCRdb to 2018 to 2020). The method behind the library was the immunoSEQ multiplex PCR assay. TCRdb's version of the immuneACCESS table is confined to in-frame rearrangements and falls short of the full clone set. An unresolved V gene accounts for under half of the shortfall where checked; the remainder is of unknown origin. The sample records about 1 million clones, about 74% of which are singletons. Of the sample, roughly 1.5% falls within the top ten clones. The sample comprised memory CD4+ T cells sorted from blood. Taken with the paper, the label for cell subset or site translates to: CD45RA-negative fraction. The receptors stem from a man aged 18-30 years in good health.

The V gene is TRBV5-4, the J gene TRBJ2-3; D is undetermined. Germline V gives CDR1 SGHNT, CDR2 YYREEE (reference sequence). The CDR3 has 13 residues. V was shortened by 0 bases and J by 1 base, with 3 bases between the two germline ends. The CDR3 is CASSLARTDTQYF. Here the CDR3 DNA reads TGTGCCAGCAGCTTGGCCCGCACAGATACGCAGTATTTT. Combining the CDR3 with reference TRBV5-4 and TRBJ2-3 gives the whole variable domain ETGVTQSPTHLIKTRGQQVTLRCSSQSGHNTVSWYQQALGQGPQFIFQYYREEENGRGNFPPRFSGLQFPNYSSELNVNALELDDSALYLCASSLARTDTQYFGPGTRLTVL.

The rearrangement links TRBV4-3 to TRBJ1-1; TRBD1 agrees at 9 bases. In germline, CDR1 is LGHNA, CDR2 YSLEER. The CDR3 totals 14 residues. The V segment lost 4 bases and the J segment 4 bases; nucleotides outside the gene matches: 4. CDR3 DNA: TGCGCCAGCAGCCGGACAGGGGTGGTCACTGAAGCTTTCTTT. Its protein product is CASSRTGVVTEAFF.

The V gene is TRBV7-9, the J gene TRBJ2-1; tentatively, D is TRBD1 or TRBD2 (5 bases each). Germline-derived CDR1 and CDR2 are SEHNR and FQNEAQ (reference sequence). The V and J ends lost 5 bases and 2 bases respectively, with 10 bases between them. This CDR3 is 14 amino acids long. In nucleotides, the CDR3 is TGTGCCAGCAGCGGTCCGGGGCCCTACAATGAGCAGTTCTTC. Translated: CASSGPGPYNEQFF.

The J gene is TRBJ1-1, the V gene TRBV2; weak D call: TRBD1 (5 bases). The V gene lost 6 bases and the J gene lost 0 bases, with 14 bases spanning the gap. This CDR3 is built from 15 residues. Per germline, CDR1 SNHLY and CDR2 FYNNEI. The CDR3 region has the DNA TGTGCCAGCAGGTTTTCAGGGCTACTGAACACTGAAGCTTTCTTT. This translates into CASRFSGLLNTEAFF.

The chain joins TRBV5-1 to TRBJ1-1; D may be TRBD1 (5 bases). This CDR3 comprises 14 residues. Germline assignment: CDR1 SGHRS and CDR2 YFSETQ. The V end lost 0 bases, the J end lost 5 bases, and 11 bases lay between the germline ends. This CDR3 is CASSLGGAQTEAFF. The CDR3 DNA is TGCGCCAGCAGCTTGGGGGGCGCGCAGACTGAAGCTTTCTTT.

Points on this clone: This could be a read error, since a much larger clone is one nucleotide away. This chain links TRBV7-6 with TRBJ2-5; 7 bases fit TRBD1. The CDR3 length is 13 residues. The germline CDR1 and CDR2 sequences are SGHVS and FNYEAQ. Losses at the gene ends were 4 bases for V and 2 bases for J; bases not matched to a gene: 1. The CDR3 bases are TGTGCCAGCAGCTCAGGGGGACAAGAGACCCAGTACTTC. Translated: CASSSGGQETQYF. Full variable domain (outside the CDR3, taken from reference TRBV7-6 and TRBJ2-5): GAGVSQSPRYKVTKRGQDVALRCDPISGHVSLYWYRQALGQGPEFLTYFNYEAQQDKSGLPNDRFSAERPEGSISTLTIQRTEQRDSAMYRCASSSGGQETQYFGPGTRLLVL.

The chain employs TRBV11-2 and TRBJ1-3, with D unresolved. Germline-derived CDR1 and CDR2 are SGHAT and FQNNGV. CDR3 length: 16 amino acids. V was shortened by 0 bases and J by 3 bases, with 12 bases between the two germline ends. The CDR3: CASSLDLTIYGNTIYF. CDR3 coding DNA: TGTGCCAGCAGCTTAGATCTTACGATTTATGGAAACACCATATATTTT. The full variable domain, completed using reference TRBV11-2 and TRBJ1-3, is EAGVAQSPRYKIIEKRQSVAFWCNPISGHATLYWYQQILGQGPKLLIQFQNNGVVDDSQLPKDRFSAERLKGVDSTLKIQPAKLEDSAVYLCASSLDLTIYGNTIYFGEGSWLTVV.

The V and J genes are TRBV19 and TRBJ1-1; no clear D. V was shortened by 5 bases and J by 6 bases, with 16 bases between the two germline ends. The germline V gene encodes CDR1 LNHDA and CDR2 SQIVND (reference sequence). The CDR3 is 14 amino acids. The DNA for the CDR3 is TGTGCCAGTAGTCCCCGGGCCCTGGGCCCTGAAGCTTTCTTT. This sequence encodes CASSPRALGPEAFF. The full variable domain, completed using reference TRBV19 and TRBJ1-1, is DGGITQSPKYLFRKEGQNVTLSCEQNLNHDAMYWYRQDPGQGLRLIYYSQIVNDFQKGDIAEGYSVSREKKESFPLTVTSAQKNPTAFYLCASSPRALGPEAFFGQGTRLTVV.

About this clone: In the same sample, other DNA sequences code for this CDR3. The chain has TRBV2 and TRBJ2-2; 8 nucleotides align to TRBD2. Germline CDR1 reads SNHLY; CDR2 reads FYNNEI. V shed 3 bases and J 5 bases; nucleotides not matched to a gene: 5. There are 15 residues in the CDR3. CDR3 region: CASSEAGGWTGELFF. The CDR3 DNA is TGTGCCAGCAGTGAGGCGGGAGGCTGGACCGGGGAGCTGTTTTTT.

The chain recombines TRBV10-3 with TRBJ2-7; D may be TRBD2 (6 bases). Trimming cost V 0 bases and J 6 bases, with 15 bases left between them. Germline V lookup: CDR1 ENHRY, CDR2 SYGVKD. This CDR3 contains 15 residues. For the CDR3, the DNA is TGTGCCATCAGTGAGTCCCAGGTCGACGGGGGCGAGCAGTACTTC. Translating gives CAISESQVDGGEQYF.

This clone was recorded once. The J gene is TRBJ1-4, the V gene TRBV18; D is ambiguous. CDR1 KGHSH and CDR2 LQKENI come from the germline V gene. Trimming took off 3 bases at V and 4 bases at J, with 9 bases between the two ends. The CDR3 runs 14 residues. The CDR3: CASSPRVNNEKLFF. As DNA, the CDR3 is TGTGCCAGCTCACCTCGGGTGAATAATGAAAAACTGTTTTTT. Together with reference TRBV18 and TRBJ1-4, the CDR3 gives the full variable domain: NAGVMQNPRHLVRRRGQEARLRCSPMKGHSHVYWYRQLPEEGLKFMVYLQKENIIDESGMPKERFSAEFPKEGPSILRIQQVVRGDSAAYFCASSPRVNNEKLFFGSGTQLSVL.

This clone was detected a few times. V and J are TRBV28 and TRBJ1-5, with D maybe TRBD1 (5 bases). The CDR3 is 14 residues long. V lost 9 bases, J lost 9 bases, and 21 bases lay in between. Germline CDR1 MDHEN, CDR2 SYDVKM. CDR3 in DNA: TGTGCCAGTTCCGGGGCCAAGGGCGTGGGGCCCCAGCATTTT. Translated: CASSGAKGVGPQHF.

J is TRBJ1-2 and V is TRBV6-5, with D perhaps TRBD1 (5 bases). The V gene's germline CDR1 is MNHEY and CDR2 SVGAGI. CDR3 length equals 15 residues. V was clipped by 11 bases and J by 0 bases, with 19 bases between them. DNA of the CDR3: TGTGCCGCTTTCGGCCGGGACCTTTCTAACTATGGCTACACCTTC. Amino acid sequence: CAAFGRDLSNYGYTF.

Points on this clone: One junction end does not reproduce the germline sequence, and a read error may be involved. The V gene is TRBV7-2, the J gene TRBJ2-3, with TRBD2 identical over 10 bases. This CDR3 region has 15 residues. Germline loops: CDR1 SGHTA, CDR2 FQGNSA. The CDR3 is CASSLAGVYTDTQYF. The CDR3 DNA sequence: TGTGCCAGCAGCCTAGCGGGAGTATACACAGATACGCAGTATTTT.

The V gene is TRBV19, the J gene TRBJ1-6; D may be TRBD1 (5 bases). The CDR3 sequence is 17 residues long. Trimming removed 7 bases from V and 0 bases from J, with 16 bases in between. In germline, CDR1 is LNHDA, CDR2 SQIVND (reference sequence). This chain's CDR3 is CASNRDSQSSYNSPLHF. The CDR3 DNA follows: TGTGCCAGTAACAGAGACAGCCAAAGCTCCTATAATTCACCCCTCCACTTT.